This T cell receptor (beta chain) was obtained from a study of shared clonotypes between healthy human individuals. Those who donated were healthy HIV-negative adults, with no recent acute infections or vaccinations reported. Genomic DNA for unsorted samples, which was extracted with the QIAamp DNA Blood Mini kit, came from some 100 million PBMCs. V was shortened by 4 bases and J by 5 bases, with 8 bases between the two germline ends. The CDR3 sequence is 12 residues long. Germline V gene sequence: CDR1 KGHSH, CDR2 LQKENI. Repertoires were generated with immunoSEQ multiplex PCR, while TCRdb's copy carries only in-frame clones and drops some. The sample shows approximately 500,000 clones, over 60% of them seen only once. This clone was counted only a few times.

Sequencing input: PBMCs. V is TRBV18 and J is TRBJ1-1; no firm D call. The receptor comes from a woman between 35 and 50 years old in good health. Some clones in this sample may be carry-over from other donors' samples. The CDR3 DNA sequence: TGTGCCAGCTCACGAGGGAGTACTGAAGCTTTCTTT. Protein sequence: CASSRGSTEAFF.